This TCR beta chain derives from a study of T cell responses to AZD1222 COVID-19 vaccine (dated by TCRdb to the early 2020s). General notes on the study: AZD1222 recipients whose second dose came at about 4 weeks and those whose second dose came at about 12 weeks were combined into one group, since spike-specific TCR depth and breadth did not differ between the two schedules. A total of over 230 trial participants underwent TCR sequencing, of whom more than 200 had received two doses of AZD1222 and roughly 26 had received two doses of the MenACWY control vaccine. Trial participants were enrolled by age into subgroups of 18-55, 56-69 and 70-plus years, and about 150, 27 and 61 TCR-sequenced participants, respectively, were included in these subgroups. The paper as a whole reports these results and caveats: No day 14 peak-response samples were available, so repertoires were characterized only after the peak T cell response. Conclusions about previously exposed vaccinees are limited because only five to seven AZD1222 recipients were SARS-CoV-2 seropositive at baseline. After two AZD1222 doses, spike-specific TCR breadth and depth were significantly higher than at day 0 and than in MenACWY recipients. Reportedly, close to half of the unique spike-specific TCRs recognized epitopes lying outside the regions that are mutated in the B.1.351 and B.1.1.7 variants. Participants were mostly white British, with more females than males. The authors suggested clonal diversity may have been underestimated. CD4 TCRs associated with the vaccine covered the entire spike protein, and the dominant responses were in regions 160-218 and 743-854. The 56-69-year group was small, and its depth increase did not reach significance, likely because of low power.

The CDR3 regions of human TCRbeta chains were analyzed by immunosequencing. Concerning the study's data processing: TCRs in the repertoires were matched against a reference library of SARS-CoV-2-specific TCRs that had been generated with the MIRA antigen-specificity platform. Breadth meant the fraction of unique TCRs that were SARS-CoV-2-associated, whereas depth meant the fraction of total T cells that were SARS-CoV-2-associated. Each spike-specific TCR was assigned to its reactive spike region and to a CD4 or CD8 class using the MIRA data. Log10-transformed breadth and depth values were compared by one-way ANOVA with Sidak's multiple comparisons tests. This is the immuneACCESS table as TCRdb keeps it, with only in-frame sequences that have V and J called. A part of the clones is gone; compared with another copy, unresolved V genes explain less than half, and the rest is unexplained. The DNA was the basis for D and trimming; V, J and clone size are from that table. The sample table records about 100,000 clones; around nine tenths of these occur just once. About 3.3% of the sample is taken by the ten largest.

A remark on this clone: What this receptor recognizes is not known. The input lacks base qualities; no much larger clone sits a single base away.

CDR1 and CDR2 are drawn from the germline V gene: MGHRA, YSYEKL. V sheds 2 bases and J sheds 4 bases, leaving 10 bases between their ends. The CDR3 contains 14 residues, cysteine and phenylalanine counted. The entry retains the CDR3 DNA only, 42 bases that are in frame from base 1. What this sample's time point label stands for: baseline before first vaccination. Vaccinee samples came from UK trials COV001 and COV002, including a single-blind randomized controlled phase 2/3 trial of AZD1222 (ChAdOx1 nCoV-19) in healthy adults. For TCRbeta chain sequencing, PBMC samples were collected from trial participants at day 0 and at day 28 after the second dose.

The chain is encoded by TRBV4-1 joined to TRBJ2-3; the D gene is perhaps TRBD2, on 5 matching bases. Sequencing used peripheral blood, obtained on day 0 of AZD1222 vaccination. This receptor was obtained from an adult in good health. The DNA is TGCGCCAGCAGCCAAATCCACGGGGCAGATACGCAGTATTTT. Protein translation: CASSQIHGADTQYF.